The 12 T cell receptor beta chains reported below all come from one sample, sequenced in a study of CD8+CD57+ T cells in acquired aplastic anemia. Genomic DNA, serving as template, underwent TCR beta VDJ and CDR3 profiling. From the reads, TCRdb called clonotypes with MiXCR, one entry per CDR3 protein. The sample consists of about 160,000 distinct CDR3 sequences, approximately 40% of them appearing once. What was sequenced was sorted CD4+, CD8+, or CD8+CD57+ T cells (not recorded which) from PBMCs. The receptors stem from a human donor in good health.

The table lists this clonotype with many counts. The V gene is TRBV5-1, the J gene TRBJ1-5; D is ambiguous. Germline V gene lookup returns CDR1 SGHRS and CDR2 YFSETQ. V was pared by 2 bases and J by 3 bases, with 6 bases between. The CDR3 totals 13 residues. CDR3 nucleotides: TGCGCCAGCAGCTTAAGTCCCAATCAGCCCCAGCATTTT. It translates to CASSLSPNQPQHF.

With respect to this clonotype: A clone one base away is much larger, so this may be a read error. This chain joins TRBV5-5 and TRBJ2-5; 14 positions agree with TRBD2. Germline lookup yields CDR1 SGHKS and CDR2 YYEKEE (reference sequence). The CDR3 consists of 17 residues. Trimming removed 3 bases from V and 4 bases from J; junction bases left unmatched: 8. This CDR3 reads CASSSRRGTSGGETQYF. The DNA for the CDR3 is TGTGCCAGCAGCTCGAGGAGGGGGACTAGCGGGGGAGAGACCCAGTACTTC.

The chain combines TRBV19 with TRBJ1-1, with 11 bases lining up with TRBD1. Germline CDR1 LNHDA, CDR2 SQIVND (reference sequence). J was trimmed by 6 bases and V by 4 bases; bases with no gene match: 7. This CDR3 contains 15 residues. CDR3 in amino acids: CASSSIRTGGSEAFF. In DNA, the CDR3 is TGTGCCAGTAGTAGTATACGGACAGGGGGCTCTGAAGCTTTCTTT.

The rearrangement links TRBV4-2 to TRBJ2-6; D is possibly TRBD1 (5 bases). Germline V gene lookup returns CDR1 LGHNA and CDR2 YNFKEQ. This CDR3 has 13 residues. V was shortened by 6 bases and J by 2 bases, with 5 bases between the two germline ends. Written as DNA, the CDR3 is TGTGCCAGCAGGGGGCCTGGGGCCAACGTCCTGACTTTC. Translating gives CASRGPGANVLTF.

This clonotype was counted once. The chain has TRBV20-1 and TRBJ2-1; 10 nucleotides line up with TRBD2. V was pared by 3 bases and J by 0 bases, with 5 bases of the junction left unmatched. This CDR3 region has 16 residues. Germline V gene data show CDR1 as DFQATT and CDR2 as SNEGSKA (reference sequence). The CDR3 DNA reads as TGCAGTGCTAGGTCGAGCGGGAGGGCCTCCTACAATGAGCAGTTCTTC. Translation: CSARSSGRASYNEQFF.

This clonotype appeared many times. Here the CDR3 reads CASTARVEETYGYTF. Here the CDR3 DNA reads TGTGCCAGCACCGCCAGGGTCGAAGAGACCTATGGCTACACCTTC. The rearrangement uses TRBV6-6 and TRBJ1-2; D is perhaps TRBD1 (5 bases). Looked up from germline, CDR1 is MNHNY and CDR2 is SVGAGI (reference sequence). The CDR3 is 15 residues long. Trimming stripped 7 bases from V and 4 bases from J, with 19 bases between.

This chain connects TRBV19 to TRBJ1-2; 8 bases align to TRBD1. V was clipped by 4 bases and J by 8 bases; unmatched bases: 6. CDR1 is LNHDA, CDR2 SQIVND, per germline (reference sequence). This CDR3 is 13 amino acids long. The chain's CDR3 is CASSTPQGGGYTF. The CDR3 nucleotides read TGTGCCAGTAGTACCCCACAGGGGGGAGGCTACACCTTC.

This clonotype was observed a few times. The chain couples TRBV6-2 or TRBV6-3 to TRBJ2-1; D perhaps matches TRBD2 (5 bases). V lost 2 bases and J lost 5, with 16 bases in between. Germline-derived CDR1 and CDR2 are MNHEY and SVGEGT. CDR3 length equals 16 residues. CDR3 nucleotide sequence: TGTGCCAGCAGTTACCAAACCTCCGGGGAAGACAATGAGCAGTTCTTC. Residues: CASSYQTSGEDNEQFF.

The count of this clonotype is one. This chain links TRBV11-2 with TRBJ2-7, with D tentatively TRBD2 (6 bases). The CDR3 is 12 amino acids. V lost 8 bases and J lost 2, with 10 bases in between. CDR1 is SGHAT and CDR2 is FQNNGV in the germline V gene. The CDR3 bases are TGTGCCAGCTCGGGGGTCCCCTACGAGCAGTACTTC. Its protein product is CASSGVPYEQYF.

Worth noting for this clonotype: Germline is not matched at one junction end, which may reflect a read error. This sequence joins TRBV11-1 and TRBJ2-2; TRBD2 matches 9 bases. Per the germline V gene, CDR1 is SGHAT and CDR2 is FQDESV (reference sequence). The CDR3 is 16 amino acids. CDR3 DNA sequence: TGTGCCAGCACCTTTAGCGGGAGTAGGAACACCAGGGAGCCGTTTTTT. Translating it yields CASTFSGSRNTREPFF.

This clonotype has a count of ten or more. The chain uses TRBV9 and TRBJ2-2; no definite D call. From germline, CDR1 is SGDLS and CDR2 YYNGEE. The CDR3 has 14 amino acids. The V end lost 5 bases, the J end lost 5 bases, and 13 bases lay between the germline ends. CDR3 sequence: CASRARSATGELFF. The CDR3 DNA reads TGTGCCAGCAGGGCCCGGTCGGCAACCGGGGAGCTGTTTTTT. Looking up the rest from reference TRBV9 and TRBJ2-2 gives the full variable domain: DSGVTQTPKHLITATGQRVTLRCSPRSGDLSVYWYQQSLDQGLQFLIQYYNGEERAKGNILERFSAQQFPDLHSELNLSSLELGDSALYFCASRARSATGELFFGEGSRLTVL.

This clonotype was observed many times. This CDR3 reads CASSQDRGGDFYEQYF. CDR3 nucleotide sequence: TGTGCCAGCAGCCAAGATCGGGGGGGCGATTTTTACGAGCAGTACTTC. V is TRBV4-2 and J is TRBJ2-7; 8 bases line up with TRBD2. J was trimmed by 4 bases and V by 0 bases; bases with no gene match: 8. Germline lookup yields CDR1 LGHNA and CDR2 YNFKEQ. The CDR3 is made up of 16 amino acids.